These 13 T cell receptor beta chains were sequenced from one sample in a study of shared clonotypes between healthy human individuals (TCRdb year 2020). The protocol used for the library was the immunoSEQ multiplex PCR assay. The table comes from immuneACCESS by way of TCRdb, which keeps in-frame sequences with V and J called. Part of the clones is missing from these tables; in studies checked, under half for an unresolved V gene and the rest for unknown reasons. This sample lists 2 million to 3 million clones; over 85% were detected once. The ten largest account for 0.36% of the sample. Material: naive CD4+ T cells from PBMCs. The sample's cell subset or site label, in plain terms: CD45RA+ positively selected. These receptor sequences come from a man aged 18 to 30 in good health. Some clones in this sample may be carry-over from other donors' samples.

About this clone: Other DNA sequences within the sample encode an identical CDR3. The J gene is TRBJ2-7, the V gene TRBV5-1; 11 bases line up with TRBD1. The V segment lost 7 bases and the J segment 3 bases; nucleotides outside the gene matches: 6. CDR3 length: 14 residues. Germline V gene lookup returns CDR1 SGHRS and CDR2 YFSETQ. DNA of the CDR3: TGCGCCAGCGCCCCGGGGACAGGGGGCTACGAGCAGTACTTC. It codes for CASAPGTGGYEQYF.

As DNA, the CDR3 is TGCGCCAGCAGCCAAGAGTGGCAGGGCCGCGGCTACACCTTC. This codes for CASSQEWQGRGYTF. The V and J genes are TRBV4-3 and TRBJ1-2, with a possible D match to TRBD1 (5 bases). There are 14 residues in the CDR3. V was cut by 0 bases and J by 8 bases, with 13 bases left in between. Germline CDR1 reads LGHNA; CDR2 reads YSLEER.

CDR3 amino acids: CASRGGGNSGEQFF. CDR3 sequence (DNA): TGTGCCAGCAGGGGAGGGGGCAATTCGGGTGAGCAGTTCTTC. This rearrangement joins TRBV5-4 to TRBJ2-1, with D possibly being TRBD1 or TRBD2 (7 bases each). There are 14 residues in the CDR3. Looked up from germline, CDR1 is SGHNT and CDR2 is YYREEE (reference sequence). V gave up 5 bases and J gave up 9 bases, with 18 bases separating them.

The chain couples TRBV28 to TRBJ2-7, with 7 bases identical to TRBD1. With V trimmed by 6 bases and J by 0 bases, 8 bases remained unmatched. Per the germline V gene, CDR1 is MDHEN and CDR2 is SYDVKM. CDR3 length: 15 residues. As DNA, the CDR3 is TGTGCCAGCAGCACTACAGGGGTAAGCTCCTACGAGCAGTACTTC. Residues: CASSTTGVSSYEQYF.

This clone appeared a single time. Other DNA sequences within the sample encode an identical CDR3. This chain links TRBV11-2 with TRBJ2-1, with D perhaps TRBD1 (5 bases). The ends were cut back, 4 bases at V and 2 bases at J, with 15 bases in the middle. Germline V gene data show CDR1 as SGHAT and CDR2 as FQNNGV. CDR3 size: 16 residues. In DNA form, the CDR3 reads TGTGCCAGCAGCTCCATTGGGGCAGGTGCCTACAATGAGCAGTTCTTC. Translating it yields CASSSIGAGAYNEQFF. Complete variable domain (other parts from reference TRBV11-2 and TRBJ2-1): EAGVAQSPRYKIIEKRQSVAFWCNPISGHATLYWYQQILGQGPKLLIQFQNNGVVDDSQLPKDRFSAERLKGVDSTLKIQPAKLEDSAVYLCASSSIGAGAYNEQFFGPGTRLTVL.

The chain recombines TRBV2 with TRBJ1-5; no clear D gene. The germline gives CDR1 SNHLY, CDR2 FYNNEI. Trimming left V 7 bases short and J 2 bases short, with 15 bases between. CDR3 size: 15 residues. Here the CDR3 DNA reads TGTGCCAGCATGCCCTCCACCTATGGCAATCAGCCCCAGCATTTT. It specifies CASMPSTYGNQPQHF.

J is TRBJ2-7 and V is TRBV25-1; D is unresolved. This CDR3 region has 11 residues. V was trimmed by 4 bases and J by 4 bases, leaving 5 bases between them. CDR1 and CDR2 from the germline V gene are MGHDK and SYGVNS. The DNA of the CDR3 is TGTGCCAGCAGTGTCCTATACGAGCAGTACTTC. This encodes CASSVLYEQYF.

The genes are TRBV5-6 and TRBJ1-2; D is possibly TRBD1 (5 bases). V lost 1 base and J lost 2, with 12 bases in between. The germline V gene encodes CDR1 SGHDT and CDR2 YYEEEE. This CDR3 region has 15 residues. The CDR3 region is CASSLLRARNYGYTF. In nucleotides, the CDR3 is TGTGCCAGCAGCTTGCTCAGGGCTAGAAACTATGGCTACACCTTC. Full variable domain (rest looked up from reference TRBV5-6 and TRBJ1-2): DAGVTQSPTHLIKTRGQQVTLRCSPKSGHDTVSWYQQALGQGPQFIFQYYEEEERQRGNFPDRFSGHQFPNYSSELNVNALLLGDSALYLCASSLLRARNYGYTFGSGTRLTVV.

The genes are TRBV29-1 and TRBJ2-5, with 7 nucleotides matching TRBD1. This CDR3 comprises 13 residues. The germline V gene has CDR1 SQVTM and CDR2 ANQGSEA. V lost 6 bases and J lost 4; bases outside the gene matches: 8. The CDR3 DNA reads as TGCAGCGTCGAGACAGGGCCCCCAGAGACCCAGTACTTC. As protein: CSVETGPPETQYF.

This chain joins TRBV11-2 and TRBJ1-3; TRBD1 might be the D (5 bases). V was clipped by 4 bases and J by 2 bases, with 15 bases between them. CDR1 and CDR2 (germline): SGHAT, FQNNGV. This CDR3 has 16 amino acids. The chain's CDR3 is CASSSMWAGAGNTIYF. CDR3 DNA sequence: TGTGCCAGCAGCTCCATGTGGGCGGGGGCTGGAAACACCATATATTTT. The full variable domain, with the rest looked up from reference TRBV11-2 and TRBJ1-3, is EAGVAQSPRYKIIEKRQSVAFWCNPISGHATLYWYQQILGQGPKLLIQFQNNGVVDDSQLPKDRFSAERLKGVDSTLKIQPAKLEDSAVYLCASSSMWAGAGNTIYFGEGSWLTVV.

Details on this clone: This CDR3 is also generated by other DNA sequences in the sample. V is TRBV19 and J is TRBJ2-7; D gene uncertain. The V gene's germline CDR1 is LNHDA and CDR2 SQIVND (reference sequence). The CDR3 is made up of 12 amino acids. Deletions cut 3 bases from V and 0 bases from J, with 3 bases between. Written as DNA, the CDR3 is TGTGCCAGTAGTATCGGCTCCTACGAGCAGTACTTC. This encodes CASSIGSYEQYF.

The CDR3 DNA reads TGCGCCAGCAGCCCCCCCCTCAGGGGGTTCACAGATACGCAGTATTTT. Amino acids: CASSPPLRGFTDTQYF. The gene calls are TRBV4-1 and TRBJ2-3; 7 nucleotides match TRBD1. The CDR3 loop spans 16 amino acids. The V and J ends lost 4 bases and 2 bases, in that order; junction bases with no gene match: 9. Per germline, CDR1 MGHRA and CDR2 YSYEKL.

This clone has just one count. The chain joins TRBV5-1 to TRBJ2-1; D uncertain. V was pared by 6 bases and J by 15 bases, with 19 bases between. The CDR3 has 12 residues. In germline, CDR1 is SGHRS, CDR2 YFSETQ. CDR3 in amino acids: CASTISPPVRFF. The CDR3 DNA is TGCGCCAGCACAATCAGCCCACCTGTACGGTTCTTC.